These 20 T cell receptor beta chains were sequenced from one sample in a study of patients and donors after allogeneic stem cell transplantation. TCRdb used MiXCR to reprocess the RT-PCR reads, holding one entry per CDR3 protein. This table has about 410,000 distinct CDR3 sequences, under 20% appearing once. The specimen sequenced was blood, either unsorted or a sorted T cell fraction (not recorded which). Receptors originate from a human donor who was either an allogeneic HSCT recipient or a stem cell or donor lymphocyte infusion donor (not recorded which). It is not recorded whose cells these are; they may come from a transplant donor.

The chain is built from TRBV29-1 and TRBJ2-1; TRBD1 or TRBD2 may be the D gene (5 bases each). This CDR3 spans 16 amino acids. Between the trimmed V and J ends, which lost 2 bases and 2 bases, there was a span of 16 bases. Germline-derived CDR1 and CDR2 are SQVTM and ANQGSEA. The CDR3 bases are TGCAGCGTTGAATGGGGCGGGTACTCGACCTACAATGAGCAGTTCTTC. It yields the protein CSVEWGGYSTYNEQFF.

V gene TRBV5-1 combines with J gene TRBJ2-1; 9 bases fit TRBD1. The CDR3 spans 15 residues. The germline V gene has CDR1 SGHRS and CDR2 YFSETQ. With V trimmed by 4 bases and J by 3 bases, 5 bases remained unmatched. The CDR3 sequence is CASSQDRGDYNEQFF. As DNA, the CDR3 is TGCGCCAGCAGCCAGGACAGGGGCGACTACAATGAGCAGTTCTTC.

V gene TRBV14 combines with J gene TRBJ2-1; the match to TRBD2 covers 8 bases. After removal of 2 bases from V and 4 bases from J, the junction contained 19 bases not matched to a gene. The length of the CDR3 is 20 residues. The germline V gene encodes CDR1 SGHDN and CDR2 FVKESK. The CDR3 here is CASSQLTRGAATFLYNEQFF. The CDR3 coding sequence is TGTGCCAGCAGCCAACTAACGCGGGGGGCAGCCACCTTTTTGTACAATGAGCAGTTCTTC.

This clonotype appeared a few times. V usage is TRBV4-2 and J usage is TRBJ2-5, with 12 bases lining up with TRBD1. Germline V gene lookup returns CDR1 LGHNA and CDR2 YNFKEQ. The CDR3 extends over 17 amino acids. After removal of 4 bases from V and 3 bases from J, the junction contained 9 bases not matched to a gene. The DNA for the CDR3 is TGTGCCAGCAGCCGAACCTGGGACAGGGGGCCGAAAGAGACCCAGTACTTC. It translates to CASSRTWDRGPKETQYF.

V gene TRBV6-1 combines with J gene TRBJ2-7; the D is unclear. The CDR3 runs 14 residues. Between the trimmed V and J ends, which lost 6 bases and 0 bases, there was a span of 12 bases. In germline, CDR1 is MNHNS, CDR2 SASEGT. This chain's CDR3 is CASRTTRSSYEQYF. The CDR3 DNA reads as TGTGCCAGCAGAACGACACGGAGCTCCTACGAGCAGTACTTC.

This clonotype was observed at least ten times. The chain couples TRBV7-9 to TRBJ2-2; no clear D. The CDR3 is made up of 16 amino acids. The germline V and J ends were trimmed by 7 bases and 1 base, with 16 bases remaining between them. The germline V gene has CDR1 SEHNR and CDR2 FQNEAQ (reference sequence). The CDR3 region has the DNA TGTGCCAGCAAACTTGGGTACGGAGAGAACACCGGGGAGCTGTTTTTT. It translates to CASKLGYGENTGELFF.

This clonotype has just a few counts. This chain connects TRBV3-1 to TRBJ2-2; 10 nucleotides line up with TRBD2. With 1 base clipped from V and 1 base from J, the junction kept 9 bases outside the gene matches. The germline CDR1 and CDR2 sequences are LGHDT and YNNKEL (reference sequence). This CDR3 is 19 amino acids long. The CDR3 here is CASSQVGLAGALNTGELFF. The DNA of the CDR3 is TGTGCCAGCAGCCAAGTCGGTCTAGCGGGAGCGTTGAACACCGGGGAGCTGTTTTTT.

The rearrangement uses TRBV20-1 and TRBJ1-2; D unclear. V gave up 2 bases and J gave up 1 base, with 11 bases separating them. The CDR3 sequence is 14 residues long. Germline V gene sequence: CDR1 DFQATT, CDR2 SNEGSKA (reference sequence). As DNA, the CDR3 is TGCAGTGCTAGATTCGGCAGCATTAACTATGGCTACACCTTC. This codes for CSARFGSINYGYTF.

This clonotype has just a few counts. The rearrangement uses TRBV20-1 and TRBJ1-2; unclear D gene. CDR1 is DFQATT and CDR2 is SNEGSKA in the germline V gene (reference sequence). With 3 bases removed from V and 4 bases from J, the gap between germline ends came to 12 bases. The CDR3 extends over 13 amino acids. This CDR3 reads CSASNPVVYGYTF. Here the CDR3 DNA reads TGCAGTGCTAGTAATCCGGTAGTCTATGGCTACACCTTC.

In its sample, this clonotype was seen a few times. The V and J genes are TRBV6-1 and TRBJ2-3; D remains unclear. CDR1 is MNHNS and CDR2 is SASEGT in the germline V gene. Trimming stripped 5 bases from V and 1 base from J, with 16 bases between. The CDR3 contains 16 residues. The CDR3 coding sequence is TGTGCCAGCAGTCAGAACCTAATTTGGGGCACAGATACGCAGTATTTT. Protein product: CASSQNLIWGTDTQYF.

The sample holds a few counts of this clonotype. The genes are TRBV20-1 and TRBJ1-1; TRBD1 might be the D (5 bases). Trimming cost V 5 bases and J 3 bases, with 19 bases left between them. Looked up from germline, CDR1 is DFQATT and CDR2 is SNEGSKA (reference sequence). CDR3 length: 15 amino acids. CDR3 loop: CSAEDGGGRYTEAFF. CDR3 sequence (DNA): TGCAGTGCTGAGGATGGGGGGGGAAGGTACACTGAAGCTTTCTTT.

This rearrangement joins TRBV10-3 to TRBJ2-3, with TRBD2 identical over 9 bases. The ends lost 2 bases at V and 7 bases at J; junction bases unmatched: 13. Germline V CDR1 and CDR2: ENHRY, SYGVKD. The CDR3 contains 17 residues. CDR3 DNA sequence: TGTGCCATCAGTGAGCCTGAACCGGGACTAGCTCTTAATACGCAGTATTTT. Protein: CAISEPEPGLALNTQYF.

V gene TRBV10-3 combines with J gene TRBJ2-7; D may be TRBD2 (6 bases). Trimming shortened V by 7 bases and J by 5 bases, and 21 bases separated the two germline ends. CDR1 is ENHRY and CDR2 is SYGVKD in the germline V gene. The length of the CDR3 is 15 residues. In nucleotides, the CDR3 is TGTGCCATCATGGCGGGACCACAGATCGTCGACGAGCAGTACTTC. It yields the protein CAIMAGPQIVDEQYF.

The chain combines TRBV2 with TRBJ1-1, with 7 bases that match TRBD1. J was trimmed by 6 bases and V by 6 bases; bases with no gene match: 10. This CDR3 is 14 amino acids long. The germline CDR1 and CDR2 sequences are SNHLY and FYNNEI. The CDR3 DNA is TGTGCCAGCAGGCCGACAGGGACGAGTGCTGAAGCTTTCTTT. Its protein is CASRPTGTSAEAFF.

This clonotype came up once. The chain links TRBV5-1 to TRBJ2-4, with 7 bases lining up with TRBD2. Per the germline V gene, CDR1 is SGHRS and CDR2 is YFSETQ. The CDR3 sequence is 17 residues long. The trim removed 0 bases at V and 2 bases at J, leaving 8 bases unmatched. The CDR3 nucleotides are TGCGCCAGCAGCTTGGGGGGGGGTGAGATATCCAAAAACATTCAGTACTTC. Amino acids: CASSLGGGEISKNIQYF.

This clonotype has only a few counts. V is TRBV6-5 and J is TRBJ2-1; TRBD1 matches 10 bases. Trimming removed 4 bases from V and 6 bases from J; junction bases left unmatched: 6. The CDR3 has 15 residues. CDR1 MNHEY and CDR2 SVGAGI come from the germline V gene. The CDR3, as DNA: TGTGCCAGCAGTTCAGGACAGGGGGAGGTCAATGAGCAGTTCTTC. Protein product: CASSSGQGEVNEQFF.

This chain joins TRBV7-9 and TRBJ2-7; 8 bases are shared with TRBD1. The CDR3 is 16 amino acids. Trimming cost V 6 bases and J 2 bases; bases outside gene matches: 12. CDR1 and CDR2 (germline): SEHNR, FQNEAQ (reference sequence). As DNA, the CDR3 is TGTGCCAGCAGGCTCGCCGGGACAGGAAATACCTACGAGCAGTACTTC. Its protein product is CASRLAGTGNTYEQYF.

Only a few counts were recorded for this clonotype. The chain uses TRBV24-1 and TRBJ2-5; no clear D gene. V was trimmed by 10 bases and J by 4 bases, leaving 15 bases between them. CDR3 length equals 13 residues. Looked up from germline, CDR1 is KGHDR and CDR2 is SFDVKD. CDR3 nucleotides: TGTGCCACTAGGTCATCCCCAGGAGAGACCCAGTACTTC. Its translation is CATRSSPGETQYF.

The chain uses TRBV20-1 and TRBJ2-5; D unclear. V gave up 0 bases and J gave up 5 bases, with 13 bases separating them. The CDR3 runs to 14 residues. The germline CDR1 and CDR2 sequences are DFQATT and SNEGSKA (reference sequence). The chain's CDR3 is CSARDVQLQETQYF. Here the CDR3 DNA reads TGCAGTGCTAGAGATGTTCAGTTACAGGAGACCCAGTACTTC.

The rearrangement joins TRBV6-6 to TRBJ2-3; D not resolved. This CDR3 spans 11 amino acids. V shed 10 bases and J shed 0 bases, with 5 bases lying between them. Germline CDR1 is MNHNY and CDR2 is SVGAGI (reference sequence). CDR3 nucleotides: TGTGCCACCAAGAGCACAGATACGCAGTATTTT. Amino acids: CATKSTDTQYF.